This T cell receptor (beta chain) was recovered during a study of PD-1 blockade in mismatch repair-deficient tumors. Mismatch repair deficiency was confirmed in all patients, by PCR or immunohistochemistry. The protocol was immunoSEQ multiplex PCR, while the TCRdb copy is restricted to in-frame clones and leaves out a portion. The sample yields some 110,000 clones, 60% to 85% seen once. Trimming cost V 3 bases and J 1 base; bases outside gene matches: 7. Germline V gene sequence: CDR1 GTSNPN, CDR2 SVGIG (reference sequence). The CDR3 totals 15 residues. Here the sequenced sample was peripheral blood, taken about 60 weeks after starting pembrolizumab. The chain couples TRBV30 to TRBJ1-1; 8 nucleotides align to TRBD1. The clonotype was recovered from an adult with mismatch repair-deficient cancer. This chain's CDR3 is CAWRYQDRENTEAFF. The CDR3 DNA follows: TGTGCCTGGAGATATCAGGACAGGGAGAACACTGAAGCTTTCTTT.